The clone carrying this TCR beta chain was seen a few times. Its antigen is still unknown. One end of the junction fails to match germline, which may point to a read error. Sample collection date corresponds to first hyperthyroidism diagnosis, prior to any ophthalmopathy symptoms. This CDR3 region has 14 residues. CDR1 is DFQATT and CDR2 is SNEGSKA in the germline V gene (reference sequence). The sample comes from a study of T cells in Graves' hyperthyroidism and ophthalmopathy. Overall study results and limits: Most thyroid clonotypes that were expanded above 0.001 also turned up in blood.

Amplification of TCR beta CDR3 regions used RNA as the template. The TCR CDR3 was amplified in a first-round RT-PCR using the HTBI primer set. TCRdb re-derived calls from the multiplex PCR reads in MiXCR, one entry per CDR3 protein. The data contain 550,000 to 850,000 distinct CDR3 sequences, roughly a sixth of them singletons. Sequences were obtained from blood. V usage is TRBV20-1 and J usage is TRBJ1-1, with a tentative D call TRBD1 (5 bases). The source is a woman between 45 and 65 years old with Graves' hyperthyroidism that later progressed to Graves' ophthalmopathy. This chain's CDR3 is CGALGGGGNTEAFF. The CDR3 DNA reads TGCGGTGCCCTGGGGGGAGGAGGGAACACTGAAGCTTTCTTT.